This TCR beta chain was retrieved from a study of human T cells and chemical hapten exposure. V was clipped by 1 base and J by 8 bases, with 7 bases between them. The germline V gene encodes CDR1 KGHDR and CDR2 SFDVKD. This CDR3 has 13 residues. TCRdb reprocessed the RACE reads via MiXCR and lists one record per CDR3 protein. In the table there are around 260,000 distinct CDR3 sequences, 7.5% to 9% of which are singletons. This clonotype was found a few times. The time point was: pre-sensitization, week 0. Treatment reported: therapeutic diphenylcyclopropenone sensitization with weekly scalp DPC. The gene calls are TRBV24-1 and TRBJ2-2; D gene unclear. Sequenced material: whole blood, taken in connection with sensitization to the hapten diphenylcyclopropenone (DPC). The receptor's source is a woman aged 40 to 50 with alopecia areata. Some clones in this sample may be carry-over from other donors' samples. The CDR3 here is CATSDFLRGELFF. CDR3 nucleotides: TGTGCCACCAGTGATTTTCTACGAGGGGAGCTGTTTTTT.